These T cell receptor beta chains were read from a single sample in a study of blood T cell repertoires in COVID-19. Produced via immunoSEQ multiplex PCR; TCRdb's table is partial and in-frame only. This sample yields some 67,000 clones, of which approximately 90% are seen a single time; 1% to 1.5% belongs to the top ten. Sequencing was performed on peripheral blood. The receptor source for this set is a woman aged 55-69 years with acute or convalescent COVID-19. The CDR3 runs from the conserved cysteine through the conserved F or W. A D gene is named only where the DNA matches it firmly. Size is stated for part of the rows, as once, few or many counts, or as a class when the clone is expanded.

>-|TRBD1|TRBJ1-1|TRBV19
TGTGCCAGTAGCCGCTATGGACAGGGGGTGACTGAAGCTTTCTTT
CASSRYGQGVTEAFF
>-|TRBD2|TRBJ2-2|TRBV4-1
TGCGCCAGCAGCCAAGACATAGCGGGGGCGAACACCGGGGAGCTGTTTTTT
CASSQDIAGANTGELFF
>-|-|TRBJ2-1|TRBV9
TGTGCCAGCAGCCCGACCAGGGTCTACAATGAGCAGTTCTTC
CASSPTRVYNEQFF
>-|-|TRBJ2-1|TRBV18
TGTGCCAGCTCACCGCTAAGGGAGCACAATGAGCAGTTCTTC
CASSPLREHNEQFF
>-|-|TRBJ1-1|TRBV29-1
TGCAGCGTTGTCCCGGGTGGGGGCCGCACTGAAGCTTTCTTT
CSVVPGGGRTEAFF
>-|TRBD1|TRBJ2-1|TRBV5-1
TGCGCCAGCAGTTTTGAGGGGGCCGGTTCCTACAATGAGCAGTTCTTC
CASSFEGAGSYNEQFF
>-|-|TRBJ2-3|TRBV19
TGTGCCAGTAGTCCACTCACTAGAGATACGCAGTATTTT
CASSPLTRDTQYF
>-|-|TRBJ1-1|TRBV6-5
TGTGCCAGCAGTCCGACGGGGGGGGACACTGAAGCTTTCTTT
CASSPTGGDTEAFF
>-|-|TRBJ1-2|TRBV6-5
TGTGCCAGCAGTTTAGGGGGTGAGGGTGGCTACACCTTC
CASSLGGEGGYTF
>once|TRBD1|TRBJ1-2|TRBV2
TGTGCCAGCAGTGAAGTACCGGGACAGGGGGATGGCTACACCTTC
CASSEVPGQGDGYTF
>once|-|TRBJ1-5|TRBV21-1
TGTGCCAGCAGCAAAGTGGACAGGGGTTTTATGCGTCAGCCCCAGCATTTT
CASSKVDRGFMRQPQHF
>-|-|TRBJ1-2|TRBV27
TGTGCCAGCAGTCCCTGGGGGGAGGGCGGCTACACCTTC
CASSPWGEGGYTF
>once|-|TRBJ2-1|TRBV9
TGTGCCAGCAGCGTCGACAGGAGCAATGAGCAGTTCTTC
CASSVDRSNEQFF
>-|-|TRBJ1-2|TRBV3-1/TRBV3-2
TGTGCCAGCAGCCGGAACAGGGAAAACTATGGCTACACCTTC
CASSRNRENYGYTF
>-|-|TRBJ1-5|TRBV15
TGTGCCACCAGCAGACAGGGATACGGCAATCAGCCCCAGCATTTT
CATSRQGYGNQPQHF
>-|-|TRBJ1-1|TRBV7-2
TGTGCCAGCAGCTTAGTCTTCGCGACTGAAGCTTTCTTT
CASSLVFATEAFF
>-|TRBD1|TRBJ1-4|TRBV6-5
TGTGCCAGCAGGGACAGGGGGGAAAAACTGTTTTTT
CASRDRGEKLFF
>-|-|TRBJ2-1|TRBV4-3
TGCGCCAGCAGCCAGGGCGGGGCCGACAATGAGCAGTTCTTC
CASSQGGADNEQFF
>-|-|TRBJ1-3|TRBV4-3
TGCGCCAGCAGCCAAGATCCCCAACAGGGATACACCATATATTTT
CASSQDPQQGYTIYF
>once|-|TRBJ1-2|TRBV11-2
TGTGCCAGCAGCTACAGGACCTATGGCTACACCTTC
CASSYRTYGYTF
>few|-|TRBJ1-2|TRBV5-1
TGCGCCAGCAGATCCTCTGGCGGCTACACCTTC
CASRSSGGYTF